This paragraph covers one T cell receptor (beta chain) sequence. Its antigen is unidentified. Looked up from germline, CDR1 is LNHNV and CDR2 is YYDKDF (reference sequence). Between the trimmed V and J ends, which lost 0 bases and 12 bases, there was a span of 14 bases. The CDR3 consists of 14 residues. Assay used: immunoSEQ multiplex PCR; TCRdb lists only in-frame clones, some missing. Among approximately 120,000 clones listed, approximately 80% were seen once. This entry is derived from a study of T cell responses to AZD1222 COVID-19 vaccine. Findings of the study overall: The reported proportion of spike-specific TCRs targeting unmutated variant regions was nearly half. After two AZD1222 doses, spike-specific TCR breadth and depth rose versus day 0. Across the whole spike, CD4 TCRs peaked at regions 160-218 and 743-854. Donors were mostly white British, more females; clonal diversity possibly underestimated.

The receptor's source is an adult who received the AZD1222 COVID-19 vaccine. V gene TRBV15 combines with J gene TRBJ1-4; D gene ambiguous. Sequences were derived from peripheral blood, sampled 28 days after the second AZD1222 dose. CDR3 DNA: TGTGCCACCAGCAGAGAGGTGAACCCCCGGCAACTGTTTTTT. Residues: CATSREVNPRQLFF.